This entry lists 10 T cell receptor beta chains sequenced from one sample in a study of T-cell reconstitution after alpha-beta-depleted transplantation in children. Unique molecular identifiers were incorporated when the TCRbeta library was constructed. TCRdb processed the PCR reads anew with MiXCR; each CDR3 protein has one entry. This sample has about 200,000 distinct CDR3 sequences, with roughly 8.1% found just once. Sequencing used PBMCs, mostly from graft donor cells, obtained 360 days after TCRalphabeta/CD19-depleted stem cell transplant. The receptors here all came from a male patient aged 2 to 10 who had a stem cell transplant for acute myeloid leukemia, so the T cells may come from the graft donor.

The V call is TRBV5-4, the J call TRBJ2-1; 7 nucleotides match TRBD2. CDR3 length: 14 residues. V was clipped by 2 bases and J by 11 bases; unmatched bases: 10. The V gene's germline CDR1 is SGHNT and CDR2 YYREEE (reference sequence). The CDR3 loop reads CASSFGGAGRQQFF. DNA of the CDR3: TGTGCCAGCAGCTTCGGGGGAGCGGGAAGGCAGCAGTTCTTC.

The rearrangement links TRBV5-4 to TRBJ2-5; D may be TRBD1 (6 bases). V was cut by 4 bases and J by 2 bases, with 12 bases left in between. Germline lookup yields CDR1 SGHNT and CDR2 YYREEE (reference sequence). This CDR3 region has 14 residues. The CDR3 sequence: CASSHLDRQETQYF. In nucleotides, the CDR3 is TGTGCCAGCAGCCACCTGGACAGACAAGAGACCCAGTACTTC.

This clonotype was observed at least ten times. The chain has TRBV5-5 and TRBJ2-7; 10 positions agree with TRBD1. This CDR3 comprises 16 residues. Germline-derived CDR1 and CDR2 are SGHKS and YYEKEE (reference sequence). V was pared by 5 bases and J by 4 bases, with 12 bases of the junction left unmatched. The CDR3 protein is CASSLSLGQGFYEQYF. DNA for the CDR3: TGTGCCAGCAGTCTCTCTCTGGGACAGGGGTTTTACGAGCAGTACTTC.

The V gene is TRBV29-1, the J gene TRBJ2-7, with TRBD2 as a possible D gene (6 bases). The CDR3 is 15 amino acids. Germline assignment: CDR1 SQVTM and CDR2 ANQGSEA. Trimming pared 6 bases from V and 0 bases from J, leaving 18 bases between. CDR3 sequence reads: CSVYTVSGVSYEQYF. The CDR3 coding sequence is TGCAGCGTCTATACCGTCTCGGGAGTCTCCTACGAGCAGTACTTC.

This clonotype occurred many times. The chain uses TRBV7-8 and TRBJ2-7, with 9 positions matching TRBD1. This CDR3 has 15 amino acids. Germline V lookup: CDR1 SGHVS, CDR2 FQNEAQ. The J segment lost 3 bases and the V segment lost 5 bases, leaving 8 bases of the junction unmatched. The CDR3 loop is CASSPGTGIGYEQYF. The CDR3, as DNA: TGTGCCAGCAGCCCCGGGACAGGGATAGGCTACGAGCAGTACTTC.

This clonotype was detected ten times or more. The chain is built from TRBV12-3 or TRBV12-4 and TRBJ2-1, with D hard to call. V dropped 6 bases and J dropped 2 bases, with 11 bases sitting between them. The CDR3 contains 14 residues. The CDR3 loop reads CASSLSGTYNEQFF. CDR3 in DNA: TGTGCCAGCAGCTTATCTGGGACCTACAATGAGCAGTTCTTC.

In this sample, this clonotype turned up a few times. This chain links TRBV29-1 with TRBJ2-5, with unresolved D. The germline V gene encodes CDR1 SQVTM and CDR2 ANQGSEA. Deletions cut 2 bases from V and 5 bases from J, with 6 bases between. The CDR3 consists of 11 residues. This chain's CDR3 is CSVERRETQYF. The CDR3, as DNA: TGCAGCGTTGAACGGCGGGAGACCCAGTACTTC.

Ten or more counts support this clonotype. This chain connects TRBV10-3 to TRBJ1-1; tentative D call: TRBD1 (5 bases). Germline CDR1 ENHRY, CDR2 SYGVKD. V was trimmed by 1 base and J by 1 base, leaving 10 bases between them. There are 15 residues in the CDR3. The CDR3 region has the DNA TGTGCCATCAGTGAGTTCGGGGGGTCGAACACTGAAGCTTTCTTT. Its translation is CAISEFGGSNTEAFF.

The V and J genes are TRBV4-3 and TRBJ2-7; the D gene could be TRBD1 or TRBD2 (6 bases each). Germline V gives CDR1 LGHNA, CDR2 YSLEER. V lost 0 bases and J 2 bases, leaving 11 bases between the germline ends. CDR3 length equals 15 residues. The CDR3 is CASSQDLGGAYEQYF. The CDR3, as DNA: TGCGCCAGCAGCCAAGATTTGGGGGGCGCCTACGAGCAGTACTTC.

This clonotype appeared a few times. V usage is TRBV12-3 or TRBV12-4 and J usage is TRBJ1-5; possibly TRBD1 for D (6 bases). The CDR3 has 15 amino acids. The germline V and J ends were trimmed by 3 bases and 5 bases, with 14 bases remaining between them. CDR3 bases: TGTGCCAGCAGTTTTGCTCTCGGGGGCGATCAGCCCCAGCATTTT. Translated, it gives CASSFALGGDQPQHF.